This T cell receptor (beta chain) was sequenced for a study of Tregs in tolerant kidney transplant recipients. Concerning this clone itself: The antigen is not known.

Sequencing used immunoSEQ multiplex PCR; TCRdb keeps in-frame clones, though not all of them. The top ten clones hold around 0.6% of a sample with some 250,000 clones, 80% to 85% of them seen once. Trimming shortened V by 4 bases and J by 4 bases, and 23 bases separated the two germline ends. CDR3 length equals 18 residues. From germline, CDR1 is SEHNR and CDR2 FQNEAQ (reference sequence). CD4+CD25+CD127- Tregs, CD4+CD25- non-Tregs, CD4 and CD8 cells were sorted. Study outcomes and limitations: Expanding Tregs on activated donor B cells appeared to best identify donor-specific TCRbeta clones. This study did not directly address biological reproducibility.

This TCR came from a human donor in good health. This sequence joins TRBV7-9 and TRBJ2-1, with D perhaps assigned TRBD1 or TRBD2 (6 bases each). Sequenced input: CD4+ T cells from blood. CDR3 bases: TGTGCCAGCAGCTGGACTGTAGCGGAGCGAGGGGGATACAATGAGCAGTTCTTC. Encoded protein: CASSWTVAERGGYNEQFF.